This TCR beta chain was identified in a study of T-cell memory formation after mild COVID-19. Turning to the study itself: Across donors, TCR clusters were largely donor specific.

Study-level results: Pre-infection memory already had some responding clones, implying cross-reactive memory joined.

This CDR3 has 13 amino acids. V was cut by 4 bases and J by 9 bases, with 11 bases left in between. Germline V CDR1 and CDR2: KGHDR, SFDVKD. Details on this clonotype: Its cognate antigen is unknown.

TCRdb passed the 5' RACE reads through MiXCR, listing each CDR3 protein once. The sample lists a few hundred thousand distinct CDR3 sequences; roughly 18% were seen once. J is TRBJ2-2 and V is TRBV24-1; D might be TRBD2 (5 bases). Sequencing was carried out using PBMCs or a T cell subset sorted from them (not recorded which). The receptor was derived from a man younger than 30 who had mild COVID-19 (a few samples of this study predate the infection). Cell type and time point are not known. CDR3 DNA sequence: TGTGCCACCAGTGACCCGGGGTCAAGGGAGCTGTTTTTT. Amino acids: CATSDPGSRELFF.